This T cell receptor beta chain originates from a study of T-cell memory formation after mild COVID-19. General study results and limits: Detection of some responders pre-infection suggested pre-existing cross-reactive memory T cells participated. CD4+ clones that contracted lay mainly in CM and EM; CD8+ ones lay in EMRA. Later expanders leaned toward CD4+, whereas clones contracting from day 15 to 85 were balanced CD4/CD8.

Trimming cost V 2 bases and J 5 bases; bases outside gene matches: 7. This CDR3 comprises 15 residues. Germline V gene data show CDR1 as SGHTA and CDR2 as FQGNSA. Worth noting for this clonotype: Its antigen is unidentified.

5'RACE primed at constant segments yielded TCR alpha and TCR beta cDNA libraries bearing sample barcodes and UMIs. MiXCR was run by TCRdb on the 5' RACE reads, yielding one entry per CDR3 protein. The profile shows approximately 570,000 distinct CDR3 sequences, more than 15% of them singletons. The clonotype comes from an adult woman who had mild COVID-19 (a few samples of this study predate the infection). Cell type and time point are not known. Input material: PBMCs or a T cell subset sorted from them (not recorded which). The chain has TRBV7-2 and TRBJ1-1; 8 bases are a match to TRBD1. As DNA, the CDR3 is TGTGCCAGCAGCTTAAGACAGGGGTTCGTTACTGAAGCTTTCTTT. Protein sequence: CASSLRQGFVTEAFF.